The rows below give T cell receptor beta chains drawn from one sample of a study of regulatory T cells in long-lasting Graves disease. TCRdb passed the multiplex PCR reads through MiXCR, listing each CDR3 protein once. Of 400,000 to 550,000 distinct CDR3 sequences listed, about 15% are singletons. The same sample was also used in a study of T cells in Graves' hyperthyroidism and ophthalmopathy.

Sequences were derived from peripheral blood mononuclear cells (PBMCs), sampled at new diagnosis, from a patient treated with antithyroid drugs. These receptors were obtained from a young woman with Graves disease. Each CDR3 is given with its conserved first and last residue. Fields, in order: J gene, V gene, D gene, clone size, CDR3 protein, CDR3 DNA. A D gene is named only where the DNA matches it firmly. Size is stated for part of the rows, as once, few or many counts, or as a class when the clone is expanded.

J: TRBJ2-7; V: TRBV29-1; D: .; size: many; CDR3: CSVPRGPYEQYF; DNA: TGCAGCGTTCCAAGGGGCCCCTACGAGCAGTACTTC
J: TRBJ2-2; V: TRBV6-1; D: .; size: .; CDR3: CASSEPLQGGYTGELFF; DNA: TGTGCCAGCAGTGAGCCCCTTCAGGGCGGGTACACCGGGGAGCTGTTTTTT
J: TRBJ2-2; V: TRBV27; D: .; size: few; CDR3: CASSLSMEGPATGELFF; DNA: TGTGCCAGCAGTTTATCGATGGAGGGGCCGGCCACCGGGGAGCTGTTTTTT
J: TRBJ1-1; V: TRBV5-1; D: TRBD1; size: many; CDR3: CASSLAVGTGATEAFF; DNA: TGCGCCAGCAGCTTGGCCGTTGGGACAGGGGCCACTGAAGCTTTCTTT
J: TRBJ2-5; V: TRBV6-1; D: TRBD1; size: many; CDR3: CASSGRDRGQETQYF; DNA: TGTGCCAGCAGCGGCCGGGACAGGGGACAAGAGACCCAGTACTTC
J: TRBJ1-1; V: TRBV6-1; D: TRBD1; size: many; CDR3: CAVTGGASPEAFF; DNA: TGTGCCGTCACAGGGGGCGCCTCTCCTGAAGCTTTCTTT
J: TRBJ2-2; V: TRBV6-1; D: .; size: .; CDR3: CASRGPTNTGELFF; DNA: TGTGCCAGCAGGGGGCCTACGAACACCGGGGAGCTGTTTTTT
J: TRBJ2-7; V: TRBV2; D: .; size: many; CDR3: CASLQGRGPSYEQYF; DNA: TGTGCCAGTCTTCAGGGGCGGGGGCCCTCCTACGAGCAGTACTTC
J: TRBJ2-5; V: TRBV9; D: TRBD2; size: .; CDR3: CASSLGTTEETQYF; DNA: TGTGCCAGCAGCCTCGGGACTACCGAAGAGACCCAGTACTTC
J: TRBJ2-5; V: TRBV7-9; D: .; size: .; CDR3: CASSPAGTGGAETQYF; DNA: TGTGCCAGCAGCCCAGCGGGGACAGGAGGGGCAGAGACCCAGTACTTC
J: TRBJ1-4; V: TRBV20-1; D: .; size: few; CDR3: CSAQSGGTNEKLFF; DNA: TGCAGTGCTCAGTCCGGGGGAACTAATGAAAAACTGTTTTTT
J: TRBJ2-3; V: TRBV20-1; D: TRBD2; size: many; CDR3: CSASGRGGDTQYF; DNA: TGCAGTGCTAGCGGGAGGGGTGGAGATACGCAGTATTTT
J: TRBJ2-7; V: TRBV29-1; D: TRBD2; size: few; CDR3: CSVSFTSGGVYEQYF; DNA: TGCAGCGTCTCCTTTACTAGCGGCGGGGTCTACGAGCAGTACTTC
J: TRBJ2-7; V: TRBV4-2; D: TRBD1; size: few; CDR3: CASSQVETGITYEQYF; DNA: TGTGCCAGCAGCCAAGTCGAGACAGGGATAACCTACGAGCAGTACTTC
J: TRBJ2-5; V: TRBV6-1; D: .; size: many; CDR3: CASSPGLHQETQYF; DNA: TGTGCCAGCAGTCCTGGGCTGCACCAAGAGACCCAGTACTTC
J: TRBJ1-5; V: TRBV3-1; D: .; size: many; CDR3: CASSRGRSGQPQHF; DNA: TGTGCCAGCAGCCGAGGGAGAAGCGGGCAGCCCCAGCATTTT
J: TRBJ2-1; V: TRBV19; D: TRBD2; size: .; CDR3: CATEWTSGSGSRNEQFF; DNA: TGTGCCACCGAATGGACTAGTGGGTCGGGTAGTCGCAATGAGCAGTTCTTC
J: TRBJ2-1; V: TRBV13; D: TRBD1; size: few; CDR3: CASSLADRGNEQFF; DNA: TGTGCCAGCAGCTTAGCCGACAGGGGGAATGAGCAGTTCTTC
J: TRBJ2-1; V: TRBV2; D: .; size: few; CDR3: CASSEALISRHNEQFF; DNA: TGTGCCAGCAGTGAAGCGCTTATCTCGCGCCACAATGAGCAGTTCTTC
J: TRBJ2-7; V: TRBV5-1; D: .; size: .; CDR3: CASREDLYEQYF; DNA: TGCGCCAGCCGGGAAGACCTCTACGAGCAGTACTTC
J: TRBJ2-2; V: TRBV6-1; D: .; size: many; CDR3: CASRDSRKPGELFF; DNA: TGTGCCAGCAGGGACAGCCGAAAACCCGGGGAGCTGTTTTTT
J: TRBJ2-1; V: TRBV20-1; D: TRBD2; size: many; CDR3: CSARDSGGSQVNEQFF; DNA: TGCAGTGCTAGAGATTCGGGGGGGAGTCAGGTCAATGAGCAGTTCTTC
J: TRBJ1-5; V: TRBV15; D: .; size: many; CDR3: CATSTWWGQPQHF; DNA: TGTGCCACCAGCACGTGGTGGGGCCAGCCCCAGCATTTT
J: TRBJ2-6; V: TRBV28; D: .; size: many; CDR3: CASSQGNPSGANVLTF; DNA: TGTGCCAGCAGTCAGGGGAACCCCTCTGGGGCCAACGTCCTGACTTTC
J: TRBJ2-7; V: TRBV20-1; D: TRBD2; size: many; CDR3: CSARIGPGLTNYEQYF; DNA: TGCAGTGCTAGAATAGGACCGGGACTAACCAACTACGAGCAGTACTTC
J: TRBJ1-4; V: TRBV28; D: TRBD1; size: .; CDR3: CASSAATGGNEKLFF; DNA: TGTGCCAGCAGCGCTGCGACAGGGGGAAATGAAAAACTGTTTTTT
J: TRBJ1-4; V: TRBV29-1; D: .; size: .; CDR3: CSVDKAEKLFF; DNA: TGCAGCGTTGACAAGGCAGAGAAACTGTTTTTT
J: TRBJ2-5; V: TRBV2; D: TRBD1; size: many; CDR3: CASSGRWTGGETQYF; DNA: TGTGCCAGCAGTGGGCGGTGGACAGGGGGTGAGACCCAGTACTTC
J: TRBJ2-3; V: TRBV20-1; D: TRBD2; size: .; CDR3: CSARDSREDLETQYF; DNA: TGCAGTGCTAGAGACAGCCGGGAGGACCTCGAAACGCAGTATTTT
J: TRBJ1-1; V: TRBV5-1; D: .; size: many; CDR3: CASSLTPNEAFF; DNA: TGCGCCAGCAGCCTGACACCTAATGAAGCTTTCTTT
J: TRBJ2-1; V: TRBV5-1; D: TRBD2; size: .; CDR3: CTSSLGLAGYNEQFF; DNA: TGCACCAGCAGCTTGGGACTAGCGGGTTACAATGAGCAGTTCTTC
J: TRBJ2-3; V: TRBV6-5; D: .; size: many; CDR3: CASSYRESNTQYF; DNA: TGTGCCAGCAGCTACAGGGAATCAAATACGCAGTATTTT
J: TRBJ1-5; V: TRBV3-1; D: .; size: many; CDR3: CASSQGLSSNQPQHF; DNA: TGTGCCAGCAGCCAGGGGTTAAGTAGCAATCAGCCCCAGCATTTT
J: TRBJ2-7; V: TRBV7-9; D: TRBD2; size: many; CDR3: CASSKEKDLVASGQYEQYF; DNA: TGTGCCAGCAGCAAAGAGAAGGATCTGGTGGCTAGCGGGCAATACGAGCAGTACTTC
J: TRBJ2-7; V: TRBV20-1; D: .; size: many; CDR3: CSARAGDNEQYF; DNA: TGCAGTGCTAGAGCGGGAGATAACGAGCAGTACTTC
J: TRBJ2-1; V: TRBV29-1; D: .; size: .; CDR3: CSGLGRGSYNEQFF; DNA: TGCAGCGGCCTCGGACGGGGGTCGTACAATGAGCAGTTCTTC
J: TRBJ2-1; V: TRBV29-1; D: TRBD2; size: many; CDR3: CSVEGLADHNEQFF; DNA: TGCAGCGTTGAGGGACTAGCGGATCACAATGAGCAGTTCTTC
J: TRBJ2-5; V: TRBV12-3/TRBV12-4; D: TRBD2; size: .; CDR3: CASIPTSGSAQETQYF; DNA: TGTGCCAGCATCCCGACTAGCGGGAGTGCTCAAGAGACCCAGTACTTC
J: TRBJ2-1; V: TRBV6-2/TRBV6-3; D: TRBD2; size: few; CDR3: CASRGLDGEQFF; DNA: TGTGCCAGCAGGGGACTAGACGGTGAGCAGTTCTTC
J: TRBJ1-2; V: TRBV5-1; D: TRBD1; size: .; CDR3: CASSTGQAISPVYTF; DNA: TGCGCCAGCAGCACCGGACAGGCCATAAGCCCAGTCTACACCTTC
J: TRBJ2-7; V: TRBV27; D: .; size: many; CDR3: CASSLAAMGEQYF; DNA: TGTGCCAGCAGTTTAGCAGCCATGGGGGAGCAGTACTTC